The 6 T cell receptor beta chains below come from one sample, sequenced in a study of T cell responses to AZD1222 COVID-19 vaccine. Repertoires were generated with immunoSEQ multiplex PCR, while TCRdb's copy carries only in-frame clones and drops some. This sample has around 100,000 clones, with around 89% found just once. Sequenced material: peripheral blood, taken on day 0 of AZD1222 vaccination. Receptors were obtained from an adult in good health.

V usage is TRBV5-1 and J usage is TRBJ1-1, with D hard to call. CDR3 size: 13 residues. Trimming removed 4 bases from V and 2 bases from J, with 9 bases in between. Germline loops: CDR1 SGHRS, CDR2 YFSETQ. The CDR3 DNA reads TGCGCCAGCAGCGCGGAGGTAAACACTGAAGCTTTCTTT. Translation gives CASSAEVNTEAFF.

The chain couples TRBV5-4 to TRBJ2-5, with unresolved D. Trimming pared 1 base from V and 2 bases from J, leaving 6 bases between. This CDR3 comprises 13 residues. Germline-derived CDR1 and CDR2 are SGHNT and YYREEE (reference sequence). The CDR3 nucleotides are TGTGCCAGCAGCTTGAGGGTTCAAGAGACCCAGTACTTC. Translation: CASSLRVQETQYF.

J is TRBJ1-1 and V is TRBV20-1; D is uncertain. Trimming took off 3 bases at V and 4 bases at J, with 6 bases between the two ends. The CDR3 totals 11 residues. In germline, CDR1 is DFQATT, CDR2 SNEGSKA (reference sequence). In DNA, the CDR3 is TGCAGTGCTAGTGTGTCCACTGAAGCTTTCTTT. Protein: CSASVSTEAFF.

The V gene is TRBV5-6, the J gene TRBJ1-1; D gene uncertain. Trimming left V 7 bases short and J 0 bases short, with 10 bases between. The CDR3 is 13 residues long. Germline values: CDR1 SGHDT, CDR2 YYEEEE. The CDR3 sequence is CASGLGLNTEAFF. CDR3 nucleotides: TGTGCCAGCGGACTGGGGTTGAACACTGAAGCTTTCTTT.

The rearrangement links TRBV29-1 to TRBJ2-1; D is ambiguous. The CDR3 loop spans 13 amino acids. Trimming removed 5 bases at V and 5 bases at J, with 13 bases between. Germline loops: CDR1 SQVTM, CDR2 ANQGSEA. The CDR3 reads CSVTWPPNNEQFF. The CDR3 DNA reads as TGCAGCGTTACCTGGCCACCCAACAATGAGCAGTTCTTC.

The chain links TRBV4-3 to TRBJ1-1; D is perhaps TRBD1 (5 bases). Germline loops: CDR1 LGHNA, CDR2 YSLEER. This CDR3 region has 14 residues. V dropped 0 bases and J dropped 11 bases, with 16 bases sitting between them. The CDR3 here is CASSQERAGASAFF. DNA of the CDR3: TGCGCCAGCAGCCAAGAGAGGGCCGGGGCGTCTGCTTTCTTT.